The 11 T cell receptor beta chains reported below all come from one sample, sequenced in a study of T cells after yellow fever vaccination. MiXCR was run by TCRdb on the 5' RACE reads, yielding one entry per CDR3 protein. The sample gives about 130,000 distinct CDR3 sequences, around 7.7% of which show up once; 2% to 3% is in the top ten. Material: CD4+ T cells sorted from PBMCs, obtained around 10 days after the first yellow fever vaccination. These receptors were obtained from a young man who received the YFV17D yellow fever vaccine.

This clonotype was seen repeatedly, ten times or more. This chain connects TRBV7-2 to TRBJ2-3; 10 bases line up with TRBD2. The CDR3 length is 16 residues. Losses at the gene ends were 1 base for V and 0 bases for J; bases not matched to a gene: 1. Germline V gene sequence: CDR1 SGHTA, CDR2 FQGNSA. For the CDR3, the DNA is TGTGCCAGCAGCTTAGAAGCGGGGGGGAGCACAGATACGCAGTATTTT. This translates into CASSLEAGGSTDTQYF.

Ten or more counts support this clonotype. The rearrangement uses TRBV5-1 and TRBJ1-4; a possible D gene is TRBD1 (5 bases). This CDR3 contains 15 residues. The V and J ends lost 3 bases and 8 bases respectively, with 17 bases between them. Germline lookup yields CDR1 SGHRS and CDR2 YFSETQ. DNA for the CDR3: TGCGCCAGCAGCTCCCGGGGCCCATCGGAAGAAAAACTGTTTTTT. This encodes CASSSRGPSEEKLFF.

Ten or more counts support this clonotype. The chain joins TRBV24-1 to TRBJ2-1; 7 nucleotides match TRBD2. Per germline, CDR1 KGHDR and CDR2 SFDVKD. This CDR3 is built from 14 residues. With 5 bases clipped from V and 10 bases from J, the junction kept 10 bases outside the gene matches. This chain's CDR3 is CATSGTVGEGEQFF. The CDR3 DNA is TGTGCCACCAGTGGTACAGTCGGGGAGGGGGAGCAGTTCTTC.

The chain recombines TRBV5-1 with TRBJ2-3, with 9 bases lining up with TRBD2. The V gene's germline CDR1 is SGHRS and CDR2 YFSETQ. The CDR3 totals 16 residues. J gave up 2 bases and V 0 bases, and 4 bases lay outside the gene matches. The CDR3 spells CASSLEIAGVTDTQYF. CDR3 DNA: TGCGCCAGCAGCTTGGAGATAGCGGGGGTCACAGATACGCAGTATTTT. Looking up the rest from reference TRBV5-1 and TRBJ2-3 gives the full variable domain: KAGVTQTPRYLIKTRGQQVTLSCSPISGHRSVSWYQQTPGQGLQFLFEYFSETQRNKGNFPGRFSGRQFSNSRSEMNVSTLELGDSALYLCASSLEIAGVTDTQYFGPGTRLTVL.

This clonotype appeared many times. The CDR3 protein is CATSEGGELFF. The CDR3 DNA follows: TGTGCCACCAGTGAAGGCGGGGAGCTGTTTTTT. J is TRBJ2-2 and V is TRBV24-1; no reliable D call. CDR3 size: 11 residues. Germline assignment: CDR1 KGHDR and CDR2 SFDVKD. Trimming cost V 4 bases and J 7 bases, with 3 bases left between them.

This clonotype was picked up many times. This chain connects TRBV21-1 to TRBJ2-7; the table assigns TRBD1, which was not confirmed against the DNA. TRBV21-1 is marked as a pseudogene. The CDR3 totals 18 residues. CDR3: CASKITTGRSSVSDEQYF. Here the CDR3 DNA reads TGTGCCAGTAAAATAACGACAGGGCGCTCGTCCGTCTCCGACGAGCAGTACTTC.

The chain is built from TRBV19 and TRBJ1-5; no clear D. Trimming stripped 7 bases from V and 2 bases from J, with 15 bases between. CDR1 is LNHDA, CDR2 SQIVND, per germline (reference sequence). The CDR3 is 15 amino acids. This CDR3 is CASMVWGGGNQPQHF. CDR3 coding DNA: TGTGCCAGTATGGTTTGGGGAGGCGGCAATCAGCCCCAGCATTTT.

This clonotype was counted many times. J is TRBJ2-3 and V is TRBV20-1, with 8 nucleotides matching TRBD2. The V and J ends lost 1 base and 2 bases, in that order; junction bases with no gene match: 17. This CDR3 is built from 19 residues. Germline V gene lookup returns CDR1 DFQATT and CDR2 SNEGSKA (reference sequence). The CDR3 region has the DNA TGCAGTGCTAGAGCTTGGAAAGCGGGGGCCACAGCTTTCACAGATACGCAGTATTTT. Protein product: CSARAWKAGATAFTDTQYF.

In its sample, this clonotype was seen many times. The chain is built from TRBV5-1 and TRBJ2-2; D call uncertain. This CDR3 is built from 16 residues. Germline CDR1 and CDR2: SGHRS and YFSETQ. V lost 0 bases and J 5 bases, leaving 14 bases between the germline ends. CDR3 in DNA: TGCGCCAGCAGCTTGGGGCGCCAGGATGATACCGGGGAGCTGTTTTTT. Translation gives CASSLGRQDDTGELFF. Complete variable domain (other parts from reference TRBV5-1 and TRBJ2-2): KAGVTQTPRYLIKTRGQQVTLSCSPISGHRSVSWYQQTPGQGLQFLFEYFSETQRNKGNFPGRFSGRQFSNSRSEMNVSTLELGDSALYLCASSLGRQDDTGELFFGEGSRLTVL.

This clonotype was found many times. V gene TRBV18 combines with J gene TRBJ1-1, with D perhaps TRBD1 (6 bases). In germline, CDR1 is KGHSH, CDR2 LQKENI. Trimming removed 3 bases from V and 4 bases from J, with 15 bases in between. The CDR3 is 15 residues long. This CDR3 is CASSPGIGGSTEAFF. The CDR3 nucleotides read TGTGCCAGCTCACCCGGTATAGGGGGGAGCACTGAAGCTTTCTTT.

This clonotype was seen only a few times. The V call is TRBV12-3 or TRBV12-4, the J call TRBJ1-5; D unclear. The CDR3 is 14 amino acids. V gave up 3 bases and J gave up 2 bases, with 8 bases separating them. This chain's CDR3 is CASSFSDRNQPQHF. DNA of the CDR3: TGTGCCAGCAGTTTTAGTGACCGCAATCAGCCCCAGCATTTT.